The next 27 T cell receptor beta chains were all read from a single sample in a study of T-cell reconstitution after alpha-beta-depleted transplantation in children. Molecular barcoding with unique molecular identifiers was used for the TCRbeta library. TCRdb called the PCR reads again in MiXCR, with one record for every CDR3 protein. The sample yields fewer than 450,000 distinct CDR3 sequences, 15% to 20% seen once. The input for sequencing was PBMCs, mostly from graft donor cells, taken 360 days after TCRalphabeta/CD19-depleted stem cell transplant. These receptors were collected from a male patient aged 2-9 years who had a stem cell transplant for acute lymphoblastic leukemia, so the T cells may come from the graft donor.

This chain uses TRBV27 with TRBJ2-7; D is uncertain. V lost 6 bases, J lost 2 bases, and 14 bases lay in between. The length of the CDR3 is 14 residues. The germline gives CDR1 MNHEY, CDR2 SMNVEV (reference sequence). The CDR3 bases are TGTGCCAGCAGCCCGACTTTTACCCCCTACGAGCAGTACTTC. It encodes CASSPTFTPYEQYF.

This chain joins TRBV15 and TRBJ2-7, with 8 bases matching TRBD1. V was pared by 4 bases and J by 9 bases, with 2 bases of the junction left unmatched. The germline V gene has CDR1 LNHNV and CDR2 YYDKDF (reference sequence). The CDR3 has 11 amino acids. The chain's CDR3 is CATSTDRGQYF. The CDR3 DNA reads TGTGCCACCAGCACCGACAGGGGGCAGTACTTC. Full variable domain (outside the CDR3, taken from reference TRBV15 and TRBJ2-7): DAMVIQNPRYQVTQFGKPVTLSCSQTLNHNVMYWYQQKSSQAPKLLFHYYDKDFNNEADTPDNFQSRRPNTSFCFLDIRSPGLGDTAMYLCATSTDRGQYFGPGTRLTVT.

This clonotype was counted between two and nine times. V gene TRBV5-6 combines with J gene TRBJ1-5; TRBD1 is a possible D gene (5 bases). This CDR3 has 15 amino acids. Per germline, CDR1 SGHDT and CDR2 YYEEEE. The V end was cut by 1 base, the J end by 5 bases, with 13 bases between. The CDR3 coding sequence is TGTGCCAGCAGCTTGAAGGGGCGGGTAGATCAGCCCCAGCATTTT. Translation: CASSLKGRVDQPQHF.

This clonotype came up many times. A junction end diverges from the germline sequence, so it may reflect a read error. V usage is TRBV12-3 or TRBV12-4 and J usage is TRBJ2-3; 9 nucleotides agree with TRBD2. The CDR3 length is 14 residues. In nucleotides, the CDR3 is TGTGCCAGCAGTCTAGCGGGGCACACAGATACGCAGTATTTT. Its protein product is CASSLAGHTDTQYF.

This clonotype has a handful of counts. The chain combines TRBV6-1 with TRBJ2-2; D is possibly TRBD1 (7 bases). Trimming pared 8 bases from V and 0 bases from J, leaving 13 bases between. In germline, CDR1 is MNHNS, CDR2 SASEGT. The CDR3 has 15 amino acids. The DNA for the CDR3 is TGTGCCAGCTCAGGGGGGTACGCGAACACCGGGGAGCTGTTTTTT. Protein sequence: CASSGGYANTGELFF.

The CDR3 sequence: CASSLEGTGKDEQYF. The CDR3 DNA is TGTGCCAGCAGCTTAGAAGGGACAGGGAAGGACGAGCAGTACTTC. J is TRBJ2-7 and V is TRBV7-8; TRBD1 aligns across 9 bases. This CDR3 is built from 15 residues. V gave up 1 base and J gave up 5 bases; unmatched junction bases: 6. In germline, CDR1 is SGHVS, CDR2 FQNEAQ.

The V and J genes are TRBV7-8 and TRBJ1-3; D not certain. The germline V gene has CDR1 SGHVS and CDR2 FQNEAQ. The CDR3 contains 12 residues. V dropped 4 bases and J dropped 8 bases, with 9 bases sitting between them. CDR3 residues: CASSSLGDTIYF. CDR3 DNA: TGTGCCAGCAGCTCCCTCGGTGACACCATATATTTT.

This clonotype has just a few counts. The chain joins TRBV7-6 to TRBJ2-1; tentative D call: TRBD2 (6 bases). This CDR3 comprises 16 residues. V shed 3 bases and J shed 2 bases, with 14 bases lying between them. Per germline, CDR1 SGHVS and CDR2 FNYEAQ. The CDR3, as DNA: TGTGCCAGCAGCTTTATGTGGACGGGGGCCTACAATGAGCAGTTCTTC. It translates to CASSFMWTGAYNEQFF.

This clonotype occurred once. The rearrangement joins TRBV18 to TRBJ1-1, with D perhaps matching TRBD1 (6 bases). V was trimmed by 6 bases and J by 3 bases, leaving 14 bases between them. CDR1 KGHSH and CDR2 LQKENI come from the germline V gene. The CDR3 is 14 residues long. CDR3 protein: CASSTTGRDTEAFF. The CDR3 nucleotides are TGTGCCAGCTCTACCACAGGGAGGGACACTGAAGCTTTCTTT. Based on the CDR3 plus reference TRBV18 and TRBJ1-1, the full variable domain is NAGVMQNPRHLVRRRGQEARLRCSPMKGHSHVYWYRQLPEEGLKFMVYLQKENIIDESGMPKERFSAEFPKEGPSILRIQQVVRGDSAAYFCASSTTGRDTEAFFGQGTRLTVV.

This clonotype was recorded at least ten times. The chain links TRBV12-3 or TRBV12-4 to TRBJ1-1; a possible D gene is TRBD1 (5 bases). Trimming stripped 3 bases from V and 4 bases from J, with 15 bases between. The CDR3 consists of 15 residues. The DNA for the CDR3 is TGTGCCAGCAGTTTCAGGATGGGGGGATCCACTGAAGCTTTCTTT. It specifies CASSFRMGGSTEAFF.

In its sample, this clonotype was seen a few times. V is TRBV6-2 or TRBV6-3 and J is TRBJ2-1; D tentatively fits TRBD1 or TRBD2 (6 bases each). Trimming took 0 bases from V and 4 from J, leaving 16 bases between them. CDR1 and CDR2 from the germline V gene are MNHEY and SVGEGT. This CDR3 comprises 17 residues. The CDR3 sequence: CASSYSFGGTRYNEQFF. CDR3 nucleotides: TGTGCCAGCAGTTACTCCTTTGGGGGGACACGATACAATGAGCAGTTCTTC.

In this sample, this clonotype turned up many times. This chain joins TRBV7-6 and TRBJ1-1; D remains unclear. CDR3 length: 15 amino acids. The V gene's germline CDR1 is SGHVS and CDR2 FNYEAQ. The V gene lost 0 bases and the J gene lost 0 bases, with 8 bases spanning the gap. CDR3 sequence: CASSLAGAMNTEAFF. CDR3 in DNA: TGTGCCAGCAGCTTAGCGGGAGCGATGAACACTGAAGCTTTCTTT.

The chain couples TRBV6-2 or TRBV6-3 to TRBJ2-7; tentatively, D is TRBD1 (7 bases). This CDR3 has 13 amino acids. From germline, CDR1 is MNHEY and CDR2 SVGEGT. Between the trimmed V and J ends, which lost 7 bases and 12 bases, there was a span of 22 bases. The chain's CDR3 is CASTRGGPGRMYF. CDR3 sequence (DNA): TGTGCCAGCACTAGAGGGGGCCCCGGGAGAATGTACTTC.

This chain's CDR3 is CASSRAGDFTDTQYF. The CDR3 nucleotides read TGTGCCAGCAGTCGGGCAGGGGACTTCACAGATACGCAGTATTTT. V usage is TRBV28 and J usage is TRBJ2-3; the D call may be TRBD1 or TRBD2 (6 bases each). Trimming stripped 5 bases from V and 2 bases from J, with 14 bases between. The CDR3 totals 15 residues. The V gene's germline CDR1 is MDHEN and CDR2 SYDVKM. The complete variable domain, with remaining parts taken from reference TRBV28 and TRBJ2-3, reads DVKVTQSSRYLVKRTGEKVFLECVQDMDHENMFWYRQDPGLGLRLIYFSYDVKMKEKGDIPEGYSVSREKKERFSLILESASTNQTSMYLCASSRAGDFTDTQYFGPGTRLTVL.

The chain employs TRBV27 and TRBJ2-3; 7 bases map to TRBD1. Germline assignment: CDR1 MNHEY and CDR2 SMNVEV (reference sequence). V was pared by 6 bases and J by 5 bases, with 8 bases of the junction left unmatched. The CDR3 runs 14 residues. CDR3 DNA: TGTGCCAGCAGACCGACAGGGTCCAGAGATACGCAGTATTTT. Translation gives CASRPTGSRDTQYF.

This clonotype was picked up many times. The chain couples TRBV5-1 to TRBJ2-2; D may be TRBD2 (5 bases). The CDR3 sequence is 14 residues long. The germline V gene has CDR1 SGHRS and CDR2 YFSETQ. V lost 1 base and J lost 3, with 7 bases in between. This CDR3 reads CASSLFSDTGELFF. CDR3 bases: TGCGCCAGCAGCTTGTTTAGCGACACCGGGGAGCTGTTTTTT. The whole variable domain, filled in from reference TRBV5-1 and TRBJ2-2, reads KAGVTQTPRYLIKTRGQQVTLSCSPISGHRSVSWYQQTPGQGLQFLFEYFSETQRNKGNFPGRFSGRQFSNSRSEMNVSTLELGDSALYLCASSLFSDTGELFFGEGSRLTVL.

Ten or more counts support this clonotype. The chain recombines TRBV20-1 with TRBJ2-5; no firm D call. V was shortened by 3 bases and J by 4 bases, with 18 bases between the two germline ends. CDR1 is DFQATT, CDR2 SNEGSKA, per germline (reference sequence). CDR3 length: 15 residues. The CDR3 spells CSARAETENPETQYF. CDR3 nucleotides: TGCAGTGCTAGGGCCGAGACGGAGAACCCAGAGACCCAGTACTTC.

There are a few counts of this clonotype. The V and J genes are TRBV4-1 and TRBJ1-5, with D perhaps TRBD1 (5 bases). The CDR3 is 17 amino acids. V was pared by 0 bases and J by 4 bases, with 16 bases between. The germline V gene has CDR1 MGHRA and CDR2 YSYEKL. CDR3 amino acids: CASSQDGGRGNNQPQHF. In nucleotides, the CDR3 is TGCGCCAGCAGCCAAGACGGGGGAAGGGGCAATAATCAGCCCCAGCATTTT.

The V gene is TRBV19, the J gene TRBJ2-1, with TRBD2 matching 8 bases. Losses at the gene ends were 6 bases for V and 7 bases for J; bases not matched to a gene: 17. The CDR3 has 17 amino acids. The germline V gene encodes CDR1 LNHDA and CDR2 SQIVND (reference sequence). For the CDR3, the DNA is TGTGCCAGTAGCCCGGTGACAGGCGGGACTAGGGGTAATGAGCAGTTCTTC. Translation: CASSPVTGGTRGNEQFF.

The sample holds many counts of this clonotype. The rearrangement uses TRBV13 and TRBJ1-1; weak D call: TRBD1 (5 bases). The CDR3 consists of 15 residues. Trimming removed 1 base at V and 3 bases at J, with 12 bases between. Germline V lookup: CDR1 PRHDT, CDR2 FYEKMQ (reference sequence). The CDR3 DNA is TGTGCCAGCAGCTTAGTGGGGGTGGGGGACACTGAAGCTTTCTTT. Translated: CASSLVGVGDTEAFF.

The table lists this clonotype with many counts. The CDR3 here is CSVVDGFPTGELFF. In nucleotides, the CDR3 is TGCAGCGTTGTGGACGGATTCCCCACCGGGGAGCTGTTTTTT. The V call is TRBV29-1, the J call TRBJ2-2; the D is unclear. Trimming left V 4 bases short and J 4 bases short, with 13 bases between. The CDR3 contains 14 residues. Per the germline V gene, CDR1 is SQVTM and CDR2 is ANQGSEA.

V and J are TRBV30 and TRBJ2-7; D is unclear. V lost 0 bases and J lost 4, with 7 bases in between. The germline V gene has CDR1 GTSNPN and CDR2 SVGIG (reference sequence). The CDR3 is made up of 12 amino acids. As DNA, the CDR3 is TGTGCCTGGAGTGTTGCTGGGTACGAGCAGTACTTC. Its protein product is CAWSVAGYEQYF.

In its sample, this clonotype was seen many times. This rearrangement joins TRBV28 to TRBJ2-3; possible D gene TRBD1, 5 bases. V lost 1 base and J lost 6, with 20 bases in between. This CDR3 has 17 residues. The germline CDR1 and CDR2 sequences are MDHEN and SYDVKM. The chain's CDR3 is CASSLSLAGPWWDTQYF. DNA for the CDR3: TGTGCCAGCAGTTTATCTTTGGCAGGGCCCTGGTGGGATACGCAGTATTTT.

This clonotype appeared a few times. This rearrangement joins TRBV7-9 to TRBJ2-3, with TRBD1 identical over 7 bases. The ends lost 1 base at V and 2 bases at J; junction bases unmatched: 6. This CDR3 comprises 16 residues. The V gene's germline CDR1 is SEHNR and CDR2 FQNEAQ (reference sequence). CDR3 amino acids: CASSLGQGIDTDTQYF. CDR3 in DNA: TGTGCCAGCAGCTTAGGACAGGGAATCGACACAGATACGCAGTATTTT.

CDR3 region: CASSLGTGAADTQYF. The CDR3 DNA reads TGCGCCAGCAGCTTGGGAACGGGAGCGGCGGATACGCAGTATTTT. V and J are TRBV5-1 and TRBJ2-3; tentatively, D is TRBD2 (6 bases). Germline CDR1 is SGHRS and CDR2 is YFSETQ. V lost 0 bases and J lost 6, with 14 bases in between. This CDR3 comprises 15 residues.

This chain uses TRBV7-2 with TRBJ1-1, with a possible D match to TRBD1 (5 bases). Trimming shortened V by 2 bases and J by 4 bases, and 11 bases separated the two germline ends. Germline loops: CDR1 SGHTA, CDR2 FQGNSA. This CDR3 is 14 amino acids long. The CDR3 bases are TGTGCCAGCAGCTTATTAGGGGTAGGCACTGAAGCTTTCTTT. Translated, it gives CASSLLGVGTEAFF.

This clonotype was detected a few times. The chain combines TRBV5-1 with TRBJ2-1; D is perhaps TRBD2 (6 bases). Trimming removed 4 bases at V and 3 bases at J, with 14 bases between. Germline V lookup: CDR1 SGHRS, CDR2 YFSETQ. The CDR3 spans 15 residues. In nucleotides, the CDR3 is TGCGCCAGCAGCGGGCCTCTCGGGGGCTACAATGAGCAGTTCTTC. Encoded protein: CASSGPLGGYNEQFF.